Sequencing of this T cell receptor beta chain was carried out in a study of blood T cells in healthy people across ages. A second PCR of roughly 7 to 11 cycles used a sample-barcoded 5' primer and a J-beta primer mix. Through a template-switch adaptor with 12 random nucleotides, each cDNA molecule received a tag. Each CDR3 protein gets one entry after TCRdb re-called the 5' RACE reads with MiXCR. The sample carries about 930,000 distinct CDR3 sequences, about 28% recorded once. Those donating, healthy Caucasian individuals from Russia, were aged roughly 6 to 100. Total RNA was isolated from each sample in quantities of at least 6 micrograms. This CDR3 region has 16 residues. Germline CDR1 is SGHKS and CDR2 is YYEKEE (reference sequence). V dropped 0 bases and J dropped 4 bases, with 16 bases sitting between them. The data were also submitted as part of a second study, on T cells of mothers and their children. This second report adds: All RNA that had been extracted was used for cDNA synthesis at approximately 1.5 ug per 15 ul.

V usage is TRBV5-5 and J usage is TRBJ1-2; no clear D. The specimen sequenced was blood. The TCR sequence derives from a woman between 35 and 50 years old in good health. The CDR3 spells CASSLGSVLGGYGYTF. The CDR3 nucleotides are TGTGCCAGCAGCTTGGGCAGCGTCCTAGGTGGCTATGGCTACACCTTC. Full variable domain (rest looked up from reference TRBV5-5 and TRBJ1-2): DAGVTQSPTHLIKTRGQQVTLRCSPISGHKSVSWYQQVLGQGPQFIFQYYEKEERGRGNFPDRFSARQFPNYSSELNVNALLLGDSALYLCASSLGSVLGGYGYTFGSGTRLTVV.